Listed below are T cell receptor beta chains from one sample, sequenced in a study of blood T cell repertoires in COVID-19. The protocol was immunoSEQ multiplex PCR, while the TCRdb copy is restricted to in-frame clones and leaves out a portion. The table has roughly 120,000 clones, about 92% seen once. Sequencing input: peripheral blood. These receptors all come from a man in his fifties with active COVID-19. CDR3s include the opening cysteine and the closing phenylalanine or tryptophan. The order of the fields is clone size, V gene, J gene, D gene, CDR3 DNA, CDR3 protein. The D gene is left open where the match is weak. Clone size appears in some rows only: once, few, many, or a class for an expanded clone.

clone size: .; V gene: TRBV10-3; J gene: TRBJ1-5; D gene: .; CDR3 DNA: TGTGCCATCAGTGATGGAGGGTCCCAGCCCCAGCATTTT; CDR3 protein: CAISDGGSQPQHF
clone size: .; V gene: TRBV12-3/TRBV12-4; J gene: TRBJ2-7; D gene: .; CDR3 DNA: TGTGCCAGCAGTCAGGCGCCCTCCTACGAGCAGTACTTC; CDR3 protein: CASSQAPSYEQYF
clone size: .; V gene: TRBV7-9; J gene: TRBJ1-1; D gene: .; CDR3 DNA: TGTGCCAGCAGCTTAGCGGCAGGGAGGGAAGCTTTCTTT; CDR3 protein: CASSLAAGREAFF
clone size: few; V gene: TRBV29-1; J gene: TRBJ2-3; D gene: TRBD2; CDR3 DNA: TGCAGCGTTGGGGAGTACTGGGAGGGTACTAGCACAGATACGCAGTATTTT; CDR3 protein: CSVGEYWEGTSTDTQYF
clone size: .; V gene: TRBV9; J gene: TRBJ2-2; D gene: .; CDR3 DNA: TGTGCCAGCAGCGTAGTGGGGGGGAACACCGGGGAGCTGTTTTTT; CDR3 protein: CASSVVGGNTGELFF
clone size: .; V gene: TRBV6-5; J gene: TRBJ1-4; D gene: TRBD1; CDR3 DNA: TGTGCCAGCAGGGAGGGGGCGGTAGGGGAAAAACTGTTTTTT; CDR3 protein: CASREGAVGEKLFF
clone size: .; V gene: TRBV10-1; J gene: TRBJ2-1; D gene: .; CDR3 DNA: TGCGGCCAGAAAGGGGGCAGGGAGGATATATACTACAATGAGCAGTTCTTC; CDR3 protein: CGQKGGREDIYYNEQFF
clone size: once; V gene: TRBV27; J gene: TRBJ2-1; D gene: .; CDR3 DNA: TGTGCCAGCAGTAACGAGCGGCTAGGCCCCTACAATGAGCAGTTCTTC; CDR3 protein: CASSNERLGPYNEQFF
clone size: .; V gene: TRBV19; J gene: TRBJ1-5; D gene: .; CDR3 DNA: TGTGCCAGTAGTGCATCAGGGGATACGCAGGGGCCCCAGCATTTT; CDR3 protein: CASSASGDTQGPQHF
clone size: .; V gene: TRBV6-5; J gene: TRBJ2-1; D gene: TRBD1; CDR3 DNA: TGTGCCAGCAGTCACGGGACAGGGGGCCACAATGAGCAGTTCTTC; CDR3 protein: CASSHGTGGHNEQFF
clone size: .; V gene: TRBV7-2; J gene: TRBJ2-5; D gene: .; CDR3 DNA: TGTGCCAGCAGCTTGGGACACAAAGAGACCCAGTACTTC; CDR3 protein: CASSLGHKETQYF
clone size: .; V gene: TRBV6-1; J gene: TRBJ2-7; D gene: TRBD2; CDR3 DNA: TGTGCCAGCAGTGAATCGAGCGGGGGGGCTTACGAGCAGTACTTC; CDR3 protein: CASSESSGGAYEQYF
clone size: .; V gene: TRBV28; J gene: TRBJ1-2; D gene: TRBD1; CDR3 DNA: TGTGCCAGCAGCACGGACAGGGCAGGGGGCTATGGCTACACCTTC; CDR3 protein: CASSTDRAGGYGYTF
clone size: .; V gene: TRBV25-1; J gene: TRBJ1-1; D gene: .; CDR3 DNA: TGTGCCAGCAGTTTAGGGGCCGCGAACACTGAAGCTTTCTTT; CDR3 protein: CASSLGAANTEAFF
clone size: .; V gene: TRBV15; J gene: TRBJ2-5; D gene: .; CDR3 DNA: TGTGCCACCAGCAGAGAGAGCGCACTGGTCTTGGCCCAGTACTTC; CDR3 protein: CATSRESALVLAQYF
clone size: once; V gene: TRBV12-3/TRBV12-4; J gene: TRBJ2-1; D gene: .; CDR3 DNA: TGTGCCAGCAGTCCGGGGTACGATGAGCAGTTCTTC; CDR3 protein: CASSPGYDEQFF
clone size: .; V gene: TRBV3-1/TRBV3-2; J gene: TRBJ2-2; D gene: TRBD1; CDR3 DNA: TGTGCCAGCACACGCGAAGGGACAGGGATGCCCGGGGAGCTGTTTTTT; CDR3 protein: CASTREGTGMPGELFF
clone size: .; V gene: TRBV9; J gene: TRBJ1-1; D gene: .; CDR3 DNA: TGTGCCAGCAGCCCCAGACAGTTCGCTTCTAGGTTGGAAGCTTTCTTT; CDR3 protein: CASSPRQFASRLEAFF
clone size: .; V gene: TRBV29-1; J gene: TRBJ2-5; D gene: TRBD2; CDR3 DNA: TGCAGCGTTGAACGGCGGGGGGGCCAGGAGACCCAGTACTTC; CDR3 protein: CSVERRGGQETQYF
clone size: .; V gene: TRBV5-1; J gene: TRBJ2-7; D gene: TRBD1; CDR3 DNA: TGCGCCAGCAGCCTTCAACAGGGGATGAGCTCCTACGAGCAGTACTTC; CDR3 protein: CASSLQQGMSSYEQYF
clone size: .; V gene: TRBV30; J gene: TRBJ1-5; D gene: .; CDR3 DNA: TGTGCCTGGAGTGTACGAGCAGGGGGCAATCAGCCCCAGCATTTT; CDR3 protein: CAWSVRAGGNQPQHF
clone size: .; V gene: TRBV5-5; J gene: TRBJ1-1; D gene: TRBD1; CDR3 DNA: TGTGCCAGCAGCTTGGCAGGGGGGATCACTGAAGCTTTCTTT; CDR3 protein: CASSLAGGITEAFF
clone size: .; V gene: TRBV4-1; J gene: TRBJ1-1; D gene: .; CDR3 DNA: TGCGCCAGCAGCCAAGAAATACGAAGGGGCGCAGCTTTCTTT; CDR3 protein: CASSQEIRRGAAFF
clone size: .; V gene: TRBV7-2; J gene: TRBJ2-3; D gene: TRBD1; CDR3 DNA: TGTGCCAGCAGCTCTCGACAGGGGGGAAATACGCAGTATTTT; CDR3 protein: CASSSRQGGNTQYF
clone size: once; V gene: TRBV18; J gene: TRBJ1-4; D gene: .; CDR3 DNA: TGTGCCAGCTCACCACCTAGTGTGCCCTCGGAAAAACTGTTTTTT; CDR3 protein: CASSPPSVPSEKLFF
clone size: .; V gene: TRBV5-4; J gene: TRBJ2-3; D gene: TRBD2; CDR3 DNA: TGTGCCAGCAGCTGGCGGGTGGCTAGCGGGAGTTTATGGCGCACAGATACGCAGTATTTT; CDR3 protein: CASSWRVASGSLWRTDTQYF
clone size: .; V gene: TRBV2; J gene: TRBJ2-1; D gene: TRBD2; CDR3 DNA: TGTGCCAGCACCCAAGGACTAGCGGAGTACAATGAGCAGTTCTTC; CDR3 protein: CASTQGLAEYNEQFF
clone size: .; V gene: TRBV24-1; J gene: TRBJ2-2; D gene: .; CDR3 DNA: TGTGCCACCAGTGATTTGAGTCTAACGGGGACGAACACCGGGGAGCTGTTTTTT; CDR3 protein: CATSDLSLTGTNTGELFF
clone size: once; V gene: TRBV11-3; J gene: TRBJ2-3; D gene: TRBD2; CDR3 DNA: TGTGCCAGCAGCTTGGGATTAGCGGGAACTAGCACAGATACGCAGTATTTT; CDR3 protein: CASSLGLAGTSTDTQYF
clone size: .; V gene: TRBV6-5; J gene: TRBJ2-4; D gene: .; CDR3 DNA: TGTGCCAGCTCCTGGAGAAACATTCAGTACTTC; CDR3 protein: CASSWRNIQYF
clone size: .; V gene: TRBV4-1; J gene: TRBJ2-7; D gene: TRBD1; CDR3 DNA: TGCGCCAGCAGCCAGCGAACAGGGGACTACGAGCAGTACTTC; CDR3 protein: CASSQRTGDYEQYF
clone size: .; V gene: TRBV15; J gene: TRBJ1-2; D gene: TRBD1; CDR3 DNA: TGTGCCACCAGCGGGGCCGGGACAGAAGCTAACTATGGCTACACCTTC; CDR3 protein: CATSGAGTEANYGYTF
clone size: .; V gene: TRBV7-8; J gene: TRBJ2-1; D gene: TRBD1; CDR3 DNA: TGTGCCAGCAGGCCTACAGGGGGCAATGAGCAGTTCTTC; CDR3 protein: CASRPTGGNEQFF
clone size: .; V gene: TRBV6-5; J gene: TRBJ2-1; D gene: TRBD1; CDR3 DNA: TGTGCCAGCAGCCCCGGACAGGGCCTCTACAATGAGCAGTTCTTC; CDR3 protein: CASSPGQGLYNEQFF
clone size: .; V gene: TRBV15; J gene: TRBJ1-2; D gene: .; CDR3 DNA: TGTGCCACCAGCAGAGATTTCGCGTCAAGCTATGGCTACACCTTC; CDR3 protein: CATSRDFASSYGYTF
clone size: .; V gene: TRBV19; J gene: TRBJ2-1; D gene: TRBD2; CDR3 DNA: TGTGCCAGTAGATCTCCGGGACTAGCGGACAATGAGCAGTTCTTC; CDR3 protein: CASRSPGLADNEQFF
clone size: .; V gene: TRBV4-1; J gene: TRBJ2-3; D gene: .; CDR3 DNA: TGCGCCAGCAGCCAAGATCCGGGAGATACGCAGTATTTT; CDR3 protein: CASSQDPGDTQYF
clone size: .; V gene: TRBV6-5; J gene: TRBJ1-1; D gene: TRBD1; CDR3 DNA: TGTGCCAGCAGCCCAGACAGGGGTCGAGGTGAAGCTTTCTTT; CDR3 protein: CASSPDRGRGEAFF
clone size: .; V gene: TRBV12-3/TRBV12-4; J gene: TRBJ2-3; D gene: .; CDR3 DNA: TGTGCCAGCCGCTCCGGGTGGACGCAGTATTTT; CDR3 protein: CASRSGWTQYF
clone size: .; V gene: TRBV5-1; J gene: TRBJ2-2; D gene: TRBD1; CDR3 DNA: TGCGCCAGCAGCTTGGCCACAGGGGGCAAAACCGGGGAGCTGTTTTTT; CDR3 protein: CASSLATGGKTGELFF
clone size: .; V gene: TRBV5-4; J gene: TRBJ1-2; D gene: TRBD1; CDR3 DNA: TGTGCCAGCAGCTTGGCCGCCGACAGGGGGCGTACGAACTATGGCTACACCTTC; CDR3 protein: CASSLAADRGRTNYGYTF
clone size: .; V gene: TRBV6-5; J gene: TRBJ2-1; D gene: TRBD2; CDR3 DNA: TGTGCCAGCGTACTAGCGGGGGGGTACAATGAGCAGTTCTTC; CDR3 protein: CASVLAGGYNEQFF
clone size: once; V gene: TRBV27; J gene: TRBJ1-5; D gene: .; CDR3 DNA: TGTGCCAGCGGCTCCCACAGATATAGCAATCAGCCCCAGCATTTT; CDR3 protein: CASGSHRYSNQPQHF
clone size: .; V gene: TRBV9; J gene: TRBJ1-1; D gene: .; CDR3 DNA: TGTGCCAGCAGCTCCCACGGGGGGGCGAACACTGAAGCTTTCTTT; CDR3 protein: CASSSHGGANTEAFF